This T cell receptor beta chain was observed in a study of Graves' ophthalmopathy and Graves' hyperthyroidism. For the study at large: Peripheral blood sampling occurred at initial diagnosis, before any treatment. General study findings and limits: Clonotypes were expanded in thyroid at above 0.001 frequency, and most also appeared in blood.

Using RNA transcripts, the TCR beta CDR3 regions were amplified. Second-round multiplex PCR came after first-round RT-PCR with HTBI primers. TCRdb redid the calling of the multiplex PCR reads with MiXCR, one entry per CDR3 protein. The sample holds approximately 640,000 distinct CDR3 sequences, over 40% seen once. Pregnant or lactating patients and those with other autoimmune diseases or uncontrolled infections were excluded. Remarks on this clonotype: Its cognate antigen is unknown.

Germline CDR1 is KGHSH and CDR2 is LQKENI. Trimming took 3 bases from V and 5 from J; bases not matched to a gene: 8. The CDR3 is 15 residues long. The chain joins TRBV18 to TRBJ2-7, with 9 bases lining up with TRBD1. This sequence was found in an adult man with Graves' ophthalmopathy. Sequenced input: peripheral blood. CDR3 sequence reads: CASSPIDRGYDEQYF. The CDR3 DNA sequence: TGTGCCAGCTCACCGATCGACAGGGGGTACGACGAGCAGTACTTC.